The sequence of this T cell receptor beta chain was determined in a study of chemoradiotherapy in HPV16-positive cancers. The method was immunoSEQ multiplex PCR; TCRdb's version includes in-frame clones alone and lacks a portion of them. The sample holds about 68,000 clones, approximately 91% seen once. The sample consisted of blood, taken from a patient who underwent chemoradiotherapy. This clonotype was sampled from a human donor with HPV-associated anogenital cancer.

Written as DNA, the CDR3 is TGTGCCAGCAGCTTAGGGGCTACCAGGAACACCGGGGAGCTGTTTTTT. As protein: CASSLGATRNTGELFF. The chain recombines TRBV13 with TRBJ2-2; no clear D gene. The ends were cut back, 0 bases at V and 1 base at J, with 9 bases in the middle. The germline gives CDR1 PRHDT, CDR2 FYEKMQ (reference sequence). The CDR3 sequence is 16 residues long.